This T cell receptor (beta chain) is drawn from a study of T cell changes during pregnancy in multiple sclerosis. Germline V CDR1 and CDR2: SGHTA, FQGTGA. The CDR3 covers 15 residues. Unmatched junction bases numbered 5, after V lost 1 base and J lost 6 bases. Sequencing used immunoSEQ multiplex PCR; TCRdb keeps in-frame clones, though not all of them. The sample holds about 77,000 clones, roughly 91% seen once. This TCR was sampled from a female donor in good health, enrolled as a control in a pregnancy study. Sequences were derived from peripheral blood, sampled after pregnancy. The chain carries TRBV7-3 and TRBJ2-1; 8 nucleotides match TRBD2. CDR3 nucleotides: TGTGCCAGCAGCTTAAACCCCGGGGGGGGCAATGAGCAGTTCTTC. Translation gives CASSLNPGGGNEQFF. Filled out from reference TRBV7-3 and TRBJ2-1, the complete variable domain reads GAGVSQTPSNKVTEKGKYVELRCDPISGHTALYWYRQSLGQGPEFLIYFQGTGAADDSGLPNDRFFAVRPEGSVSTLKIQRTERGDSAVYLCASSLNPGGGNEQFFGPGTRLTVL.